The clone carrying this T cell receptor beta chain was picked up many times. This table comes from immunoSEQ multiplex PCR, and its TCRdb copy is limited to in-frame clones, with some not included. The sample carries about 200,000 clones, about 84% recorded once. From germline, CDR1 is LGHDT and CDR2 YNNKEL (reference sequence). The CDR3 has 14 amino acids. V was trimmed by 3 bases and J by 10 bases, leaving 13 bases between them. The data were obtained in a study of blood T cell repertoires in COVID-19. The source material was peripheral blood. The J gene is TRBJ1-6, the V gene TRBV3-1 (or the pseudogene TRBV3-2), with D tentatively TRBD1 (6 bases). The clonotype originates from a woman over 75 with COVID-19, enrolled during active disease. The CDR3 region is CASSQLGALSPLHF. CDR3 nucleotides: TGTGCCAGCAGCCAGTTGGGGGCTTTATCACCCCTCCACTTT.